This record concerns one T cell receptor beta chain sequence. V lost 6 bases and J lost 8; bases outside the gene matches: 9. This CDR3 has 12 amino acids. Per the germline V gene, CDR1 is SQVTM and CDR2 is ANQGSEA. Donors were grouped by their self-reported clinical history. The data belong to a study of blood T cell repertoires in COVID-19. Source study methods: Quantification of nucleated cells was approximated via reference gene primer amplification. Sequencing was performed with immunoSEQ multiplex PCR; in TCRdb, only in-frame clones are kept and a portion is missing. The V and J calls and clone size come from that table; D and trimming were worked out from the DNA. The table shows a few hundred thousand clones, with 75% to 90% occurring only once.

The chain recombines TRBV29-1 with TRBJ1-2; TRBD1 agrees at 7 bases. Sequenced sample: PBMCs or T cells enriched from blood (not recorded which). This TCR was recovered from a woman between 18 and 30 years old who had recovered from COVID-19. CDR3 sequence: CSVERQGPGYTF. The CDR3 DNA sequence: TGCAGCGTGGAAAGACAGGGACCGGGCTACACCTTC. Based on the CDR3 plus reference TRBV29-1 and TRBJ1-2, the full variable domain is SAVISQKPSRDICQRGTSLTIQCQVDSQVTMMFWYRQQPGQSLTLIATANQGSEATYESGFVIDKFPISRPNLTFSTLTVSNMSPEDSSIYLCSVERQGPGYTFGSGTRLTVV.